This T cell receptor (beta chain) was recorded in a study of cytomegalovirus exposure and HLA in healthy donors. Amplification used 60 Vbeta primers and 13 Jbeta primers. The repertoire was sequenced with immunoSEQ multiplex PCR; TCRdb's copy has only in-frame clones and lacks some. The sample lists about 140,000 clones, 70% to 85% occurring once. Unrecorded immune exposure was likely among donors, who were nominally healthy when sampled. This CDR3 has 17 amino acids. In germline, CDR1 is SGHAT, CDR2 FQNNGV. V lost 5 bases and J 3 bases, leaving 19 bases between the germline ends. Study-wide results and limits: An analysis was carried out later, and it reportedly showed fewer N-insertions in an Asian-associated ancestry cluster than the approximately 670-donor mean. It was assumed in the presence/absence analyses that sequencing depth was roughly uniform across donors.

About this clone: What it recognizes is unknown.

This TCR was sampled from a woman between 35 and 50 years old in good health and CMV-seronegative. The sample comprised PBMCs. The rearrangement links TRBV11-2 to TRBJ1-4; D might be TRBD1 (6 bases). This chain's CDR3 is CASSPIEMTGPNEKLFF. The CDR3 region has the DNA TGTGCCAGCAGCCCCATTGAAATGACAGGCCCTAATGAAAAACTGTTTTTT.